The 20 T cell receptor beta chains in this list originate from one sample, sequenced in a study of blood T cell repertoires in COVID-19. TCRdb keeps only in-frame clones here, not all; method: immunoSEQ multiplex PCR. The table lists about 44,000 clones, 75% to 90% of them singletons, with approximately 4.7% in the top ten. Sample: peripheral blood. The receptors stem from a human donor in a cohort sampled during active COVID-19.

The V and J genes are TRBV21-1 and TRBJ1-1; the table's D call TRBD1 went unverified against the DNA. TRBV21-1 is an annotated pseudogene. The CDR3 is 14 residues long. The CDR3 DNA reads as TGTGCCAGCAGCAAATCAGAAAGAACAGGGTGGGCTTTCTTT. Translation: CASSKSERTGWAFF.

This chain joins TRBV29-1 and TRBJ2-1, with 10 bases identical to TRBD2. V lost 1 base to trimming and J lost 2 bases; unmatched junction nucleotides: 2. The CDR3 sequence is 15 residues long. Per germline, CDR1 SQVTM and CDR2 ANQGSEA. The CDR3, as DNA: TGCAGCGTTGAAGGCCTAGCGGGAGCCTACAATGAGCAGTTCTTC. Amino acid sequence: CSVEGLAGAYNEQFF.

The rearrangement links TRBV10-3 to TRBJ2-1; 9 bases map to TRBD2. The CDR3 covers 16 residues. Germline V gene lookup returns CDR1 ENHRY and CDR2 SYGVKD. Losses at the gene ends were 4 bases for V and 4 bases for J; bases not matched to a gene: 8. The CDR3 spells CAISAGTSSLYNEQFF. The CDR3 nucleotides read TGTGCCATCAGTGCCGGGACTAGCTCACTGTACAATGAGCAGTTCTTC.

The chain links TRBV24-1 to TRBJ2-7, with TRBD1 identical over 9 bases. The J segment lost 4 bases and the V segment lost 3 bases, leaving 3 bases of the junction unmatched. This CDR3 spans 14 amino acids. Germline lookup yields CDR1 KGHDR and CDR2 SFDVKD. The CDR3 protein is CATSDPGQGYEQYF. The CDR3 bases are TGTGCCACCAGTGATCCGGGACAGGGTTACGAGCAGTACTTC.

The sample holds one count of this clone. This chain connects TRBV20-1 to TRBJ1-1, with TRBD1 as a possible D gene (5 bases). Germline V gene data show CDR1 as DFQATT and CDR2 as SNEGSKA (reference sequence). The V and J ends lost 3 bases and 1 base respectively, with 9 bases between them. The CDR3 is made up of 13 amino acids. The CDR3 DNA is TGCAGTGCTAGTGGCAGGGCGAACACTGAAGCTTTCTTT. Protein: CSASGRANTEAFF.

This clone was picked up one time. This chain links TRBV19 with TRBJ2-7; D is perhaps TRBD1 (7 bases). Germline assignment: CDR1 LNHDA and CDR2 SQIVND (reference sequence). V was clipped by 5 bases and J by 4 bases, with 15 bases between them. This CDR3 is 14 amino acids long. In DNA, the CDR3 is TGTGCCAGTAGTCCAGGGGGGACACGATACGAGCAGTACTTC. Residues: CASSPGGTRYEQYF.

This chain joins TRBV2 and TRBJ2-1; possibly TRBD2 for D (6 bases). V lost 7 bases to trimming and J lost 1 base, with 11 bases between them. Germline V gene data show CDR1 as SNHLY and CDR2 as FYNNEI. The CDR3 extends over 14 amino acids. CDR3 sequence reads: CASTGRGSYNEQFF. CDR3 DNA sequence: TGTGCCAGCACCGGGAGAGGGTCCTACAATGAGCAGTTCTTC.

The rearrangement uses TRBV30 and TRBJ1-3; 9 bases agree with TRBD1. This CDR3 comprises 15 residues. Germline CDR1 is GTSNPN and CDR2 is SVGIG (reference sequence). Trimming cost V 0 bases and J 2 bases; bases outside gene matches: 2. CDR3 in DNA: TGTGCCTGGAGTGTAGGGACAGGGACTGGAAACACCATATATTTT. It specifies CAWSVGTGTGNTIYF.

The J gene is TRBJ2-5, the V gene TRBV28, with D possibly matching TRBD2 (5 bases). This CDR3 has 16 residues. The germline V gene has CDR1 MDHEN and CDR2 SYDVKM. V was clipped by 2 bases and J by 6 bases, with 19 bases between them. CDR3 in amino acids: CASSLIAGPTGKTQYF. The CDR3 DNA reads TGTGCCAGCAGTTTAATCGCGGGCCCCACGGGGAAGACCCAGTACTTC.

The rearrangement uses TRBV28 and TRBJ1-5; D not certain. V was trimmed by 1 base and J by 0 bases, leaving 7 bases between them. Germline-derived CDR1 and CDR2 are MDHEN and SYDVKM. The CDR3 is 15 residues long. CDR3 in DNA: TGTGCCAGCAGTTTATTAGTTCTTAGCAATCAGCCCCAGCATTTT. Its protein is CASSLLVLSNQPQHF. The complete variable domain, with remaining parts taken from reference TRBV28 and TRBJ1-5, reads DVKVTQSSRYLVKRTGEKVFLECVQDMDHENMFWYRQDPGLGLRLIYFSYDVKMKEKGDIPEGYSVSREKKERFSLILESASTNQTSMYLCASSLLVLSNQPQHFGDGTRLSIL.

This clone has just a few counts. CDR3 sequence reads: CASSFLGGNEQFF. CDR3 bases: TGTGCCAGCAGTTTTCTTGGGGGGAATGAGCAGTTCTTC. This chain links TRBV12-3 or TRBV12-4 with TRBJ2-1; the D gene is possibly TRBD2 (6 bases). V was shortened by 3 bases and J by 7 bases, with 10 bases between the two germline ends. This CDR3 has 13 residues.

The J gene is TRBJ2-7, the V gene TRBV4-1, with D possibly TRBD2 on 5 matching bases. Germline-derived CDR1 and CDR2 are MGHRA and YSYEKL. The CDR3 has 15 residues. The V gene lost 1 base and the J gene lost 1 base, with 11 bases spanning the gap. Written as DNA, the CDR3 is TGCGCCAGCAGCCAAGGAATAGCGCTTTCCTACGAGCAGTACTTC. This codes for CASSQGIALSYEQYF.

About this clone: Compared with germline, one end of the junction differs, possibly owing to a read error. The chain joins TRBV30 to TRBJ2-3, with TRBD2 matching 9 bases. Per the germline V gene, CDR1 is GTSNPN and CDR2 is SVGIG (reference sequence). CDR3 length equals 18 residues. The chain's CDR3 is CAWSRERTSGHSRDTQYF. The CDR3 nucleotides are TGTGCCTGGAGCAGAGAGAGAACTAGCGGGCATAGCAGAGATACGCAGTATTTT.

This sequence joins TRBV28 and TRBJ2-1, with TRBD2 matching 11 bases. This CDR3 has 15 amino acids. V dropped 6 bases and J dropped 6; count of bases not matched to a gene: 7. Germline V gives CDR1 MDHEN, CDR2 SYDVKM. The CDR3 coding sequence is TGTGCCAGCAGGATAAGACTAGCGGGGAGCAATGAGCAGTTCTTC. Translation: CASRIRLAGSNEQFF.

V usage is TRBV19 and J usage is TRBJ2-7; TRBD1 agrees at 12 bases. The CDR3 covers 15 residues. Germline V CDR1 and CDR2: LNHDA, SQIVND (reference sequence). Trimming removed 3 bases from V and 2 bases from J; junction bases left unmatched: 2. The CDR3 reads CASSIRDRGPYEQYF. The CDR3, as DNA: TGTGCCAGTAGTATCCGGGACAGGGGGCCCTACGAGCAGTACTTC.

The V gene is TRBV28, the J gene TRBJ2-6; TRBD1 matches 8 bases. Germline lookup yields CDR1 MDHEN and CDR2 SYDVKM. With 6 bases clipped from V and 9 bases from J, the junction kept 16 bases outside the gene matches. The CDR3 covers 17 residues. The CDR3 region has the DNA TGTGCCAGCAGCCGCGGGACAGGTGGATTTCGGGTCAACGTCCTGACTTTC. Residues: CASSRGTGGFRVNVLTF. Filled out from reference TRBV28 and TRBJ2-6, the complete variable domain reads DVKVTQSSRYLVKRTGEKVFLECVQDMDHENMFWYRQDPGLGLRLIYFSYDVKMKEKGDIPEGYSVSREKKERFSLILESASTNQTSMYLCASSRGTGGFRVNVLTFGAGSRLTVL.

The genes are TRBV27 and TRBJ2-4, with 13 bases matching TRBD2. CDR1 is MNHEY and CDR2 is SMNVEV in the germline V gene (reference sequence). This CDR3 has 15 residues. The J segment lost 6 bases and the V segment lost 6 bases, leaving 5 bases of the junction unmatched. The CDR3 is CASRTSGRSGNIQYF. In DNA form, the CDR3 reads TGTGCCAGCAGGACTAGCGGGAGGAGCGGAAACATTCAGTACTTC.

The rearrangement joins TRBV7-9 to TRBJ2-5; 10 bases are shared with TRBD1. The germline V gene has CDR1 SEHNR and CDR2 FQNEAQ (reference sequence). This CDR3 has 15 amino acids. The V segment lost 5 bases and the J segment 3 bases; nucleotides outside the gene matches: 6. For the CDR3, the DNA is TGTGCCAGCAGCCCCGGACAGGGGGTGGAAGAGACCCAGTACTTC. Translated: CASSPGQGVEETQYF.

V is TRBV4-1 and J is TRBJ1-4; 7 bases agree with TRBD1. CDR3 length: 16 residues. The germline gives CDR1 MGHRA, CDR2 YSYEKL. V was pared by 1 base and J by 1 base, with 3 bases of the junction left unmatched. The CDR3 DNA reads TGCGCCAGCAGCCAAGGGGACAGCGTAACTAATGAAAAACTGTTTTTT. It codes for CASSQGDSVTNEKLFF.

This chain connects TRBV5-1 to TRBJ2-7; a weak D match, TRBD2 (5 bases). V shed 2 bases and J shed 5 bases, with 14 bases lying between them. The CDR3 spans 14 residues. Germline values: CDR1 SGHRS, CDR2 YFSETQ. In DNA, the CDR3 is TGCGCCAGCAGCTTCAGGCAGGCCGGGAACGAGCAGTACTTC. Its protein product is CASSFRQAGNEQYF.